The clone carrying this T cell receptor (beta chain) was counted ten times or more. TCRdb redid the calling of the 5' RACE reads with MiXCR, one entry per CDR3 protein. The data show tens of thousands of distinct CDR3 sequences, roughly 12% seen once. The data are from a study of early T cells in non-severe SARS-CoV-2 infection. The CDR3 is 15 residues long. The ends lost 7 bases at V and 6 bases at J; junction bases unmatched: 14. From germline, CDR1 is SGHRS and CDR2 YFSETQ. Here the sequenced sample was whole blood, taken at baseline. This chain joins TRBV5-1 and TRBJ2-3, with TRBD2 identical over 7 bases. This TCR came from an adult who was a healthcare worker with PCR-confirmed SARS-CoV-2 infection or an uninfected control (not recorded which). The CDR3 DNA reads TGCGCCAGCCGACGACGACCGGGAGGCGTTGATACGCAGTATTTT. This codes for CASRRRPGGVDTQYF.